This paragraph covers one TCR beta chain sequence. The record originates from a study of blood T cell repertoires in COVID-19. Study information: Italy, Spain and the United States were the sources of the convalescent and acute COVID-19 samples. Nucleic acid was either cDNA or gDNA, and it came from T cells, B-cell-depleted T cells, or PBMCs.

Seattle's enrolled individuals joined amid active infection and were then monitored longitudinally. Sequencing was performed with immunoSEQ multiplex PCR; in TCRdb, only in-frame clones are kept and a portion is missing. The table has approximately 340,000 clones, approximately 86% seen once; the top ten hold roughly a tenth. Germline V lookup: CDR1 SNHLY, CDR2 FYNNEI. The length of the CDR3 is 17 residues. The V segment lost 3 bases and the J segment 5 bases; nucleotides outside the gene matches: 12. The sample taken for sequencing was peripheral blood. This sequence joins TRBV2 and TRBJ1-1; 10 nucleotides agree with TRBD1. The sequence was collected from a man younger than 45 with COVID-19, enrolled during active disease. CDR3 DNA: TGTGCCAGCAGTGACTTCCGGGACAGGGGTTTTCGAACTGAAGCTTTCTTT. This gives the protein CASSDFRDRGFRTEAFF. Filled out from reference TRBV2 and TRBJ1-1, the complete variable domain reads EPEVTQTPSHQVTQMGQEVILRCVPISNHLYFYWYRQILGQKVEFLVSFYNNEISEKSEIFDDQFSVERPDGSNFTLKIRSTKLEDSAMYFCASSDFRDRGFRTEAFFGQGTRLTVV.